This TCR beta chain was identified in a study of cytomegalovirus exposure and HLA in healthy donors. Study-wide results and caveats: Researchers reported in a later analysis that a missense DCLRE1C variant was tied to TCR beta V- and J-gene trimming.

PCR employed 60 Vbeta and 13 Jbeta primers. Methods used by the authors: The authors later counted roughly 87 million unique TCR beta chains, roughly 10 million of them shared. Assay: immunoSEQ multiplex PCR; the TCRdb copy retains only in-frame clones and omits some. V and J calls and clone size are as listed in that table; D and trimming were resolved from the DNA. The data hold 200,000 to 250,000 clones, with roughly four fifths observed a single time. A word on this clone: Its antigen is not known.

Germline V CDR1 and CDR2: MDHEN, SYDVKM. CDR3 size: 14 residues. Unmatched junction bases numbered 5, after V lost 7 bases and J lost 0 bases. This sequence originates from a woman aged 40 to 49 in good health and CMV-seronegative. The sequencing sample was made of PBMCs. The chain combines TRBV28 with TRBJ1-1, with 7 nucleotides matching TRBD1. The CDR3 nucleotides read TGTGCCAGCAATCGAGACAGGGTGAACACTGAAGCTTTCTTT. This sequence encodes CASNRDRVNTEAFF.